Following are 32 T cell receptor beta chains from one sample sequenced in a study of OX40 agonist ivuxolimab in advanced cancers. TCRdb's table, derived via immunoSEQ multiplex PCR, lists solely in-frame clones and lacks some. Altogether 15,000 to 25,000 clones are present, nearly 70% being singletons, with the ten largest covering 10% to 15%. The material was CD4+ or CD8+ T cells sorted from blood, obtained in a trial of the OX40 agonist ivuxolimab. The source is an adult with an advanced solid tumor such as melanoma, head and neck, liver or kidney cancer.

This clone was seen only a few times. The chain combines TRBV7-8 with TRBJ2-1; the D is unclear. Germline V lookup: CDR1 SGHVS, CDR2 FQNEAQ. This CDR3 region has 15 residues. V lost 1 base and J lost 6, with 13 bases in between. The chain's CDR3 is CASSLVRPRSNEQFF. The CDR3 region has the DNA TGTGCCAGCAGCTTAGTGCGGCCTCGGAGCAATGAGCAGTTCTTC. The variable domain in full, completed from reference TRBV7-8 and TRBJ2-1, reads GAGVSQSPRYKVAKRGQDVALRCDPISGHVSLFWYQQALGQGPEFLTYFQNEAQLDKSGLPSDRFFAERPEGSVSTLKIQRTQQEDSAVYLCASSLVRPRSNEQFFGPGTRLTVL.

This chain links TRBV11-2 with TRBJ2-1; D not resolved. Per germline, CDR1 SGHAT and CDR2 FQNNGV. The CDR3 totals 12 residues. V was pared by 3 bases and J by 5 bases, with 5 bases between. The CDR3 DNA reads TGTGCCAGCAGCTTGGAGAACAATGAGCAGTTCTTC. The encoded protein is CASSLENNEQFF.

This chain connects TRBV7-9 to TRBJ2-7; D may be TRBD2 (5 bases). CDR3 length: 14 residues. Germline assignment: CDR1 SEHNR and CDR2 FQNEAQ (reference sequence). V was trimmed by 7 bases and J by 3 bases, leaving 16 bases between them. The CDR3 DNA reads TGTGCCAGCACGATCGATGAGGGAGACTACGAGCAGTACTTC. Translated, it gives CASTIDEGDYEQYF.

The V gene is TRBV7-9, the J gene TRBJ2-7, with 8 bases that match TRBD1. The CDR3 is 19 amino acids. Trimming cost V 0 bases and J 4 bases; bases outside gene matches: 17. Per the germline V gene, CDR1 is SEHNR and CDR2 is FQNEAQ (reference sequence). For the CDR3, the DNA is TGTGCCAGCAGCTTAGCGTGGGCAGGGGGCGGAGACGTGGGTTACGAGCAGTACTTC. This sequence encodes CASSLAWAGGGDVGYEQYF.

Remarks on this clone: Other DNA sequences from this sample encode an identical CDR3 as well. The J gene is TRBJ1-2, the V gene TRBV28, with D perhaps TRBD1 (6 bases). V lost 6 bases, J lost 2 bases, and 10 bases lay in between. This CDR3 has 13 residues. The V gene's germline CDR1 is MDHEN and CDR2 SYDVKM. Written as DNA, the CDR3 is TGTGCCAGCAGCTACACAGGGAACTATGGCTACACCTTC. It encodes CASSYTGNYGYTF.

The J gene is TRBJ2-3, the V gene TRBV27; TRBD1 matches 7 bases. The germline V gene encodes CDR1 MNHEY and CDR2 SMNVEV (reference sequence). The junction had 8 bases not matched to a gene; V was cut back by 3 bases and J by 2 bases. The CDR3 sequence is 16 residues long. In DNA, the CDR3 is TGTGCCAGCAGTTTCGGTCCAGGGGGTCCCACAGATACGCAGTATTTT. Translation gives CASSFGPGGPTDTQYF.

The chain combines TRBV28 with TRBJ2-7, with D uncertain. Germline V CDR1 and CDR2: MDHEN, SYDVKM. The CDR3 sequence is 15 residues long. Deletions cut 2 bases from V and 0 bases from J, with 11 bases between. DNA for the CDR3: TGTGCCAGCAGTTTAATCGGCAGCAGCTCCTACGAGCAGTACTTC. This gives the protein CASSLIGSSSYEQYF.

Ten or more counts support this clone. The V and J genes are TRBV9 and TRBJ1-1; D is unresolved. Trimming stripped 3 bases from V and 5 bases from J, with 14 bases between. The CDR3 totals 14 residues. Germline CDR1 is SGDLS and CDR2 is YYNGEE. CDR3 DNA sequence: TGTGCCAGCAGCGCCCACCCGCTCGATACTGAAGCTTTCTTT. Amino acids: CASSAHPLDTEAFF.

This clone has only a few counts. CDR3 region: CASSSQGERGTDTQYF. CDR3 nucleotide sequence: TGTGCCAGCAGCTCTCAGGGAGAACGGGGCACAGATACGCAGTATTTT. The chain uses TRBV13 and TRBJ2-3; the D gene could be TRBD1 or TRBD2 (5 bases each). CDR3 length: 16 amino acids. Germline V gene lookup returns CDR1 PRHDT and CDR2 FYEKMQ (reference sequence). Trimming took off 4 bases at V and 1 base at J, with 15 bases between the two ends.

Notes on this clone: A read error is likely here: a far larger clone is one base away. This rearrangement joins TRBV5-6 to TRBJ1-2; D might be TRBD1 (6 bases). This CDR3 is 13 amino acids long. V was trimmed by 4 bases and J by 4 bases, leaving 11 bases between them. Germline-derived CDR1 and CDR2 are SGHDT and YYEEEE. This CDR3 reads CASSRQDVYGYTF. The CDR3 bases are TGTGCCAGCAGCCGACAGGACGTCTATGGCTACACCTTC.

The rearrangement uses TRBV5-1 and TRBJ2-7, with D possibly matching TRBD2 (5 bases). V lost 2 bases, J lost 7 bases, and 13 bases lay in between. Germline lookup yields CDR1 SGHRS and CDR2 YFSETQ. CDR3 size: 13 residues. DNA for the CDR3: TGCGCCAGCAGCTTAGGTGGTGGAGGTGAGCAGTACTTC. Protein product: CASSLGGGGEQYF.

The J gene is TRBJ1-2, the V gene TRBV27, with D uncertain. There are 15 residues in the CDR3. CDR1 is MNHEY, CDR2 SMNVEV, per germline (reference sequence). The V and J ends lost 5 bases and 4 bases respectively, with 17 bases between them. The chain's CDR3 is CASSDGEGGSYGYTF. CDR3 bases: TGTGCCAGCAGTGATGGGGAGGGCGGGTCCTATGGCTACACCTTC.

The CDR3 DNA reads as TGTGCCAGCCTGGGGACAGGGATAGGCTACAATGAGCAGTTCTTC. This translates into CASLGTGIGYNEQFF. The V call is TRBV28, the J call TRBJ2-1; 9 bases map to TRBD1. The CDR3 totals 15 residues. J was trimmed by 3 bases and V by 8 bases; bases with no gene match: 8. Germline V gene sequence: CDR1 MDHEN, CDR2 SYDVKM. Full variable domain (rest looked up from reference TRBV28 and TRBJ2-1): DVKVTQSSRYLVKRTGEKVFLECVQDMDHENMFWYRQDPGLGLRLIYFSYDVKMKEKGDIPEGYSVSREKKERFSLILESASTNQTSMYLCASLGTGIGYNEQFFGPGTRLTVL.

V is TRBV2 and J is TRBJ1-5; D gene uncertain. This CDR3 comprises 15 residues. Germline assignment: CDR1 SNHLY and CDR2 FYNNEI. The V end lost 10 bases, the J end lost 0 bases, and 16 bases lay between the germline ends. CDR3 sequence (DNA): TGTGCCAACCTAGGCAGTACCTATAGCAATCAGCCCCAGCATTTT. Protein product: CANLGSTYSNQPQHF.

This chain connects TRBV5-3 to TRBJ1-2; TRBD1 matches at 7 bases. TRBV5-3 is marked as an open reading frame, function uncertain. The junction had 3 bases not matched to a gene; V was cut back by 1 base and J by 3 bases. This CDR3 spans 14 amino acids. The DNA for the CDR3 is TGTGCCAGAAGCTTGTCAGGGGGGGACTATGGCTACACCTTC. It is translated as CARSLSGGDYGYTF.

The CDR3, as DNA: TGTGCCAGCAGCAGGGGACTAGCGGGATATGAGCAGTTCTTC. This sequence encodes CASSRGLAGYEQFF. The rearrangement links TRBV9 to TRBJ2-1; TRBD2 agrees at 13 bases. The junction had 3 bases not matched to a gene; V was cut back by 4 bases and J by 8 bases. CDR1 and CDR2 from the germline V gene are SGDLS and YYNGEE. This CDR3 is built from 14 residues.

The CDR3 spells CARSWGLANSNEQFF. The CDR3 bases are TGTGCCAGAAGCTGGGGACTAGCTAATTCCAATGAGCAGTTCTTC. The J gene is TRBJ2-1, the V gene TRBV5-3, with 9 bases matching TRBD2. TRBV5-3 is classed as an ORF, of uncertain function. The J segment lost 6 bases and the V segment lost 3 bases, leaving 7 bases of the junction unmatched. The CDR3 loop spans 15 amino acids.

The chain's CDR3 is CASSQFSTGTYTGELFF. CDR3 sequence (DNA): TGTGCCAGCAGCCAGTTTTCCACCGGGACATACACCGGGGAGCTGTTTTTT. V usage is TRBV14 and J usage is TRBJ2-2; D is possibly TRBD1 (6 bases). CDR1 and CDR2 from the germline V gene are SGHDN and FVKESK. V was pared by 3 bases and J by 3 bases, with 17 bases between. There are 17 residues in the CDR3.

This clone was seen repeatedly, ten times or more. This chain connects TRBV27 to TRBJ2-7, with 8 nucleotides matching TRBD2. CDR1 and CDR2 (germline): MNHEY, SMNVEV (reference sequence). V was pared by 5 bases and J by 3 bases, with 9 bases of the junction left unmatched. This CDR3 contains 15 residues. CDR3 in DNA: TGTGCCAGCAGTCTAGTCGCCGGGACTAGCTACGAGCAGTACTTC. Residues: CASSLVAGTSYEQYF.

With regard to this clone: At one end the junction does not follow the germline gene, possibly because of a read error. The V and J genes are TRBV7-9 and TRBJ1-4; 7 bases match TRBD1. The CDR3 totals 14 residues. Germline CDR1 and CDR2: SEHNR and FQNEAQ (reference sequence). The CDR3 DNA sequence: TGTGCCAGCAACGAACAGGGGACTAGTGAAAAACTGTTTTTT. Amino acid sequence: CASNEQGTSEKLFF.

The rearrangement uses TRBV28 and TRBJ1-2; 10 bases line up with TRBD1. Germline CDR1 reads MDHEN; CDR2 reads SYDVKM. V was pared by 7 bases and J by 5 bases, with 4 bases of the junction left unmatched. CDR3 length: 13 amino acids. The CDR3 DNA follows: TGTGCCAGCAAGGGGACAGGGGCTTATGGCTACACCTTC. This gives the protein CASKGTGAYGYTF.

This clone was counted at least ten times. Other nucleotide sequences from this sample produce the same CDR3. The V and J genes are TRBV28 and TRBJ2-7; no clear D. V gave up 4 bases and J gave up 0 bases, with 16 bases separating them. Germline CDR1 is MDHEN and CDR2 is SYDVKM. The CDR3 length is 16 residues. The CDR3 DNA reads TGTGCCAGCAGTTCCCCCCTCGGCATGAGCTCCTACGAGCAGTACTTC. Its protein is CASSSPLGMSSYEQYF.

The table lists this clone with a count of one. The chain couples TRBV16 to TRBJ2-7; 11 positions match TRBD2. J gave up 5 bases and V 0 bases, and 9 bases lay outside the gene matches. The CDR3 is 17 amino acids. In germline, CDR1 is KGHSY, CDR2 FQNENV. CDR3 sequence reads: CASSQSILAGGPHEQYF. The CDR3 DNA is TGTGCCAGCAGCCAATCGATTTTAGCGGGAGGGCCCCACGAGCAGTACTTC.

V and J are TRBV4-1 and TRBJ2-7; 8 bases map to TRBD1. Germline V gene sequence: CDR1 MGHRA, CDR2 YSYEKL. This CDR3 contains 16 residues. Trimming took 0 bases from V and 2 from J; bases not matched to a gene: 6. The CDR3 coding sequence is TGCGCCAGCAGCCAAGACGGACAGGGTTTTACCTACGAGCAGTACTTC. It codes for CASSQDGQGFTYEQYF.

The chain couples TRBV7-9 to TRBJ2-7, with D possibly TRBD1 on 6 matching bases. The V gene lost 3 bases and the J gene lost 5 bases, with 8 bases spanning the gap. Germline CDR1 is SEHNR and CDR2 is FQNEAQ (reference sequence). The CDR3 is 12 amino acids. The CDR3 coding sequence is TGTGCCAGCAGCTTCGGACAGAACGAGCAGTACTTC. Translation gives CASSFGQNEQYF.

The CDR3 bases are TGCGCCAGCAGCCAAGCCCCGGACACCGGGGAGCTGTTTTTT. This encodes CASSQAPDTGELFF. The chain uses TRBV4-3 and TRBJ2-2; D remains ambiguous. The CDR3 runs to 14 residues. Per germline, CDR1 LGHNA and CDR2 YSLEER. V was pared by 1 base and J by 3 bases, with 6 bases between.

This clone is classed as medium-sized (0.01 to 0.1%). This sequence joins TRBV28 and TRBJ1-5, with D perhaps matching TRBD1 (5 bases). The V end was cut by 6 bases, the J end by 0 bases, with 12 bases between. This CDR3 is built from 15 residues. Germline V gene data show CDR1 as MDHEN and CDR2 as SYDVKM. CDR3 bases: TGTGCCAGCAGCTGGGACGGTTATAGCAATCAGCCCCAGCATTTT. The encoded protein is CASSWDGYSNQPQHF.

In this sample, this clone turned up a few times. This chain uses TRBV21-1 with TRBJ2-6. TRBV21-1 is annotated as a pseudogene. The CDR3 loop spans 19 amino acids. The CDR3 coding sequence is TGTGCCAGCAGCAAAGAAGGCACCTGGGTCAAAACTGGGGCCAACGTCCTGACTTTC. Translated, it gives CASSKEGTWVKTGANVLTF.

The V gene is TRBV5-1, the J gene TRBJ2-3, with D perhaps matching TRBD1 (6 bases). Trimming took 0 bases from V and 10 from J, leaving 15 bases between them. Germline loops: CDR1 SGHRS, CDR2 YFSETQ. This CDR3 is built from 14 residues. The CDR3 sequence: CASSLDGQSLPQYF. The CDR3, as DNA: TGCGCCAGCAGCTTGGATGGACAGTCTCTTCCGCAGTATTTT.

This rearrangement joins TRBV7-3 to TRBJ2-2; D is ambiguous. V was clipped by 2 bases and J by 1 base, with 8 bases between them. The CDR3 runs 15 residues. In germline, CDR1 is SGHTA, CDR2 FQGTGA. CDR3 protein: CASSLLSGNTGELFF. The CDR3 region has the DNA TGTGCCAGCAGCTTACTGTCGGGGAACACCGGGGAGCTGTTTTTT.

The J gene is TRBJ1-5, the V gene TRBV15, with a weak D call TRBD1 (6 bases). The CDR3 runs 15 residues. Germline V lookup: CDR1 LNHNV, CDR2 YYDKDF (reference sequence). The V end was cut by 8 bases, the J end by 0 bases, with 14 bases between. The CDR3 nucleotides are TGTGCCACCCAACACAGGGCAGATAGCAATCAGCCCCAGCATTTT. Protein: CATQHRADSNQPQHF.

This chain joins TRBV7-9 and TRBJ2-5; 7 nucleotides align to TRBD1. With V trimmed by 5 bases and J by 2 bases, 5 bases remained unmatched. Germline CDR1 SEHNR, CDR2 FQNEAQ (reference sequence). This CDR3 is 14 amino acids long. CDR3 DNA: TGTGCCAGCAGCGTCACAGGGGTACAAGAGACCCAGTACTTC. Its protein is CASSVTGVQETQYF.